This T cell receptor (beta chain) was identified in a study of cytomegalovirus exposure and HLA in healthy donors. Primers: 60 Vbeta forward and 13 Jbeta reverse. TCRdb keeps only in-frame clones here, not all; method: immunoSEQ multiplex PCR. Of about 160,000 clones in the sample, approximately 76% are singletons; the top ten hold over 1.2%. Donors had nominal health at sampling but likely had unrecorded immune exposures. Comment on this clone: As yet, its antigen is unknown.

Study results and limitations: Sequencing artifact likely explains a cluster of highly shared sequence variants. The study flagged some 180 TCR beta chains as cytomegalovirus-associated.

Unmatched junction bases numbered 6, after V lost 2 bases and J lost 2 bases. The CDR3 covers 16 residues. Germline-derived CDR1 and CDR2 are SGHTA and FQGNSA. The sequencing input was PBMCs. The clonotype comes from a man between 60 and 70 years old in good health and CMV-seronegative. This chain uses TRBV7-2 with TRBJ2-1, with TRBD2 matching over 7 bases. The CDR3 sequence: CASSLLASGTYNEQFF. For the CDR3, the DNA is TGTGCCAGCAGCTTACTCGCTAGCGGAACCTACAATGAGCAGTTCTTC.